The 8 T cell receptor beta chains below come from one sample, sequenced in a study of T cell responses to AZD1222 COVID-19 vaccine. Here immunoSEQ multiplex PCR was the method, and the copy in TCRdb shows in-frame clones only, minus some. The data hold about 150,000 clones, with about 93% observed a single time. The sample was peripheral blood, taken on day 0 of AZD1222 vaccination. The receptors derive from an adult in good health.

The chain has TRBV27 and TRBJ2-7; TRBD1 matches at 10 bases. CDR1 MNHEY and CDR2 SMNVEV come from the germline V gene (reference sequence). V shed 5 bases and J 7 bases; nucleotides not matched to a gene: 8. CDR3 length: 14 residues. The CDR3 spells CASSPRQGAREQYF. CDR3 sequence (DNA): TGTGCCAGCAGTCCAAGACAGGGGGCGCGTGAGCAGTACTTC.

This clone was recorded only once. This chain uses TRBV13 with TRBJ2-7, with a possible D match to TRBD2 (5 bases). CDR3 length: 12 residues. Trimming took 5 bases from V and 6 from J, leaving 11 bases between them. Germline CDR1 and CDR2: PRHDT and FYEKMQ (reference sequence). The CDR3 here is CASSRRFSEQYF. CDR3 coding DNA: TGTGCCAGCAGCCGGAGGTTTTCCGAGCAGTACTTC.

V is TRBV7-9 and J is TRBJ2-7; no firm D call. The CDR3 is 16 amino acids. The V end was cut by 0 bases, the J end by 4 bases, with 16 bases between. Per the germline V gene, CDR1 is SEHNR and CDR2 is FQNEAQ (reference sequence). The CDR3 protein is CASSLASLDAGYEQYF. As DNA, the CDR3 is TGTGCCAGCAGCTTAGCTAGCCTCGATGCCGGTTACGAGCAGTACTTC.

J is TRBJ2-3 and V is TRBV19; TRBD2 matches 8 bases. The V and J ends lost 3 bases and 4 bases, in that order; junction bases with no gene match: 6. CDR3 size: 15 residues. CDR1 is LNHDA and CDR2 is SQIVND in the germline V gene (reference sequence). CDR3 region: CASSMRLARADTQYF. The CDR3 DNA reads as TGTGCCAGTAGTATGCGACTAGCGAGGGCAGATACGCAGTATTTT.

The chain joins TRBV7-2 to TRBJ2-3; D remains unclear. The CDR3 is 13 residues long. The germline V and J ends were trimmed by 8 bases and 3 bases, with 12 bases remaining between them. Germline CDR1 and CDR2: SGHTA and FQGNSA. The chain's CDR3 is CASGVFGTDTQYF. The DNA for the CDR3 is TGTGCCAGCGGGGTGTTCGGGACAGATACGCAGTATTTT.

The chain recombines TRBV7-2 with TRBJ1-1, with D possibly matching TRBD1 (5 bases). CDR1 is SGHTA, CDR2 FQGNSA, per germline. CDR3 length: 15 amino acids. Between the trimmed V and J ends, which lost 6 bases and 2 bases, there was a span of 16 bases. CDR3 loop: CASRHPGGGNTEAFF. The CDR3 DNA follows: TGTGCCAGCAGACACCCCGGCGGGGGTAACACTGAAGCTTTCTTT.

The chain links TRBV3-1 (or the pseudogene TRBV3-2) to TRBJ1-2; no reliable D call. Trimming took off 4 bases at V and 8 bases at J, with 11 bases between the two ends. CDR3 length equals 12 residues. Germline CDR1 reads LGHDT; CDR2 reads YNNKEL (reference sequence). CDR3 region: CASSLVSGGYTF. CDR3 in DNA: TGTGCCAGCAGCCTGGTGAGCGGGGGCTACACCTTC.

This chain uses TRBV20-1 with TRBJ1-1, with D perhaps TRBD1 (6 bases). Germline CDR1 reads DFQATT; CDR2 reads SNEGSKA (reference sequence). The CDR3 is made up of 14 amino acids. The V gene lost 3 bases and the J gene lost 0 bases, with 11 bases spanning the gap. The CDR3 region is CSASSWGLNTEAFF. The CDR3 DNA reads as TGCAGTGCTAGTAGTTGGGGGCTGAACACTGAAGCTTTCTTT.